This T cell receptor (beta chain) is from a study of blood T cell repertoires in COVID-19. Study-level background: The study drew acute and convalescent COVID-19 samples from the United States, Italy and Spain.

Produced via immunoSEQ multiplex PCR; TCRdb's table is partial and in-frame only. In the table there are approximately 360,000 clones, roughly 80% of which are singletons. Participant age was roughly 18 to 90 years, and participants resided in fewer than 30 US areas. Participant reports of clinical history set cohort assignment. In its sample, this clone was seen once. Per the germline V gene, CDR1 is KGHDR and CDR2 is SFDVKD. CDR3 size: 13 residues. This chain connects TRBV24-1 to TRBJ2-4; TRBD1 agrees at 7 bases. This TCR came from a woman between 45 and 60 years old who had recovered from COVID-19. Sequenced sample: PBMCs or T cells enriched from blood (not recorded which). The CDR3 region has the DNA TGTGCACGACAGGGAGAAGCCAAAAACATTCAGTACTTC. This translates into CARQGEAKNIQYF.